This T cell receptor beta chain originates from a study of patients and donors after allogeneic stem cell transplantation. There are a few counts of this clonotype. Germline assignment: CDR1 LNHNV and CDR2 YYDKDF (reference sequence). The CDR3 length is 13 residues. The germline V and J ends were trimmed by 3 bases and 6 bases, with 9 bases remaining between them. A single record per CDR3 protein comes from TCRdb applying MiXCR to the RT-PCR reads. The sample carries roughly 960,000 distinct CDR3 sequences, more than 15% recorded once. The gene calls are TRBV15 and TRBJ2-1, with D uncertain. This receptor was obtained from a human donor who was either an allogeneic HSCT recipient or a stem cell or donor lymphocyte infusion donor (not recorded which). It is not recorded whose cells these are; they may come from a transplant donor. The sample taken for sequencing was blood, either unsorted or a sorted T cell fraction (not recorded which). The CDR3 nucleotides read TGTGCCACCAGCAGCAGGCCATCCAATGAGCAGTTCTTC. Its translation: CATSSRPSNEQFF.